The 25 T cell receptor beta chains below come from one sample, sequenced in a study of shared clonotypes between healthy human individuals. Method: immunoSEQ multiplex PCR; TCRdb's copy keeps in-frame clones and lacks some. The data contain over 2,000,000 clones, over 85% of them singletons. Naive CD8 populations comprised CD45RO-negative cells positively selected for CCR7, excluding terminally differentiated effector memory CD45RA+ cells. The source material was naive CD8+ T cells from PBMCs. All receptors derive from a man younger than 30 in good health. Some clones in this sample may be carry-over from other donors' samples.

The count of this clone is one. The CDR3: CASSKGLAGLPEQFF. The CDR3 region has the DNA TGTGCCAGCAGTAAGGGACTAGCGGGCCTCCCTGAGCAGTTCTTC. V gene TRBV5-6 combines with J gene TRBJ2-1, with 12 bases matching TRBD2. This CDR3 has 15 residues. Germline trimming cut 5 bases from V and 9 bases from J; bases unmatched to any gene: 9. CDR1 and CDR2 from the germline V gene are SGHDT and YYEEEE. The whole variable domain, remainder taken from reference TRBV5-6 and TRBJ2-1, is DAGVTQSPTHLIKTRGQQVTLRCSPKSGHDTVSWYQQALGQGPQFIFQYYEEEERQRGNFPDRFSGHQFPNYSSELNVNALLLGDSALYLCASSKGLAGLPEQFFGPGTRLTVL.

The genes are TRBV4-2 and TRBJ2-1; weak D call: TRBD2 (6 bases). V dropped 3 bases and J dropped 0 bases, with 15 bases sitting between them. Germline V lookup: CDR1 LGHNA, CDR2 YNFKEQ. This CDR3 region has 17 residues. CDR3 sequence: CASSQNSGRSSYNEQFF. CDR3 DNA sequence: TGTGCCAGCAGCCAGAATAGCGGAAGGAGCTCCTACAATGAGCAGTTCTTC.

J is TRBJ1-2 and V is TRBV5-1; 8 bases map to TRBD1. The CDR3 has 14 residues. The V gene's germline CDR1 is SGHRS and CDR2 YFSETQ. Trimming cost V 6 bases and J 6 bases; bases outside gene matches: 10. The CDR3 nucleotides are TGCGCCAGCATAGACAGGGGATTTACAGATGGCTACACCTTC. Amino acid sequence: CASIDRGFTDGYTF.

About this clone itself: This same CDR3 is encoded by further DNA sequences in the sample. The chain is built from TRBV4-1 and TRBJ2-7, with D maybe TRBD1 (5 bases). CDR3 length: 13 residues. CDR1 is MGHRA and CDR2 is YSYEKL in the germline V gene. Trimming stripped 4 bases from V and 4 bases from J, with 11 bases between. CDR3: CASSPGPGYEQYF. CDR3 DNA: TGCGCCAGCAGCCCAGGGCCAGGGTACGAGCAGTACTTC.

The rearrangement joins TRBV9 to TRBJ2-1; 9 nucleotides align to TRBD2. The V and J ends lost 1 base and 1 base, in that order; junction bases with no gene match: 9. This CDR3 is 18 amino acids long. Germline CDR1 SGDLS, CDR2 YYNGEE. CDR3 in DNA: TGTGCCAGCAGCGTACAGCGGGAGGCTAGCGGTTCCTACAATGAGCAGTTCTTC. Its protein is CASSVQREASGSYNEQFF.

This rearrangement joins TRBV19 to TRBJ2-3; no reliable D call. The CDR3 totals 16 residues. Trimming took 3 bases from V and 6 from J, leaving 19 bases between them. Germline V gives CDR1 LNHDA, CDR2 SQIVND (reference sequence). The CDR3 DNA reads TGTGCCAGTAGTATCAAGAGCTGGGATTCACAGGATACGCAGTATTTT. It translates to CASSIKSWDSQDTQYF. Complete variable domain (other parts from reference TRBV19 and TRBJ2-3): DGGITQSPKYLFRKEGQNVTLSCEQNLNHDAMYWYRQDPGQGLRLIYYSQIVNDFQKGDIAEGYSVSREKKESFPLTVTSAQKNPTAFYLCASSIKSWDSQDTQYFGPGTRLTVL.

CDR3 sequence reads: CASSVGGEGNTEAFF. The CDR3 nucleotides are TGTGCCAGCAGCGTAGGAGGGGAGGGGAACACTGAAGCTTTCTTT. This sequence joins TRBV9 and TRBJ1-1, with a weak D call TRBD1 (5 bases). The CDR3 totals 15 residues. The germline CDR1 and CDR2 sequences are SGDLS and YYNGEE. The ends were cut back, 0 bases at V and 1 base at J, with 10 bases in the middle.

This sequence joins TRBV5-6 and TRBJ2-7, with 8 positions matching TRBD2. The germline gives CDR1 SGHDT, CDR2 YYEEEE. This CDR3 contains 15 residues. Trimming removed 0 bases from V and 4 bases from J; junction bases left unmatched: 6. The chain's CDR3 is CASSLVSGRAYEQYF. The CDR3 DNA reads as TGTGCCAGCAGCTTGGTAAGCGGGAGAGCATACGAGCAGTACTTC.

V usage is TRBV27 and J usage is TRBJ2-3; possibly TRBD1 or TRBD2 for D (5 bases each). The CDR3 covers 13 residues. Germline V gene data show CDR1 as MNHEY and CDR2 as SMNVEV (reference sequence). Deletions cut 2 bases from V and 6 bases from J, with 9 bases between. CDR3 sequence (DNA): TGTGCCAGCAGTTTAGGGGGTTTTGATACGCAGTATTTT. It translates to CASSLGGFDTQYF.

The chain uses TRBV5-1 and TRBJ2-2; 12 bases fit TRBD2. Germline V CDR1 and CDR2: SGHRS, YFSETQ. V gave up 4 bases and J gave up 0 bases; unmatched junction bases: 16. The CDR3 runs to 21 residues. The CDR3 sequence is CASSPEPLVTSGSSNTGELFF. Written as DNA, the CDR3 is TGCGCCAGCAGCCCAGAACCCCTGGTGACTAGCGGGAGTTCGAACACCGGGGAGCTGTTTTTT.

The chain joins TRBV28 to TRBJ2-6; a weak D match, TRBD1 (6 bases). Germline CDR1 and CDR2: MDHEN and SYDVKM. Trimming removed 4 bases at V and 3 bases at J, with 16 bases between. This CDR3 is 17 amino acids long. In DNA, the CDR3 is TGTGCCAGCAGTTCCCCCGAGGGGGTGGGTGGGGCCAACGTCCTGACTTTC. Translated, it gives CASSSPEGVGGANVLTF.

The chain employs TRBV14 and TRBJ2-7; D remains ambiguous. There are 14 residues in the CDR3. Germline CDR1 SGHDN, CDR2 FVKESK. V lost 4 bases and J 6 bases, leaving 16 bases between the germline ends. Here the CDR3 DNA reads TGTGCCAGCAGCCGCAAAGGCCCGGTACCCGAGCAGTACTTC. This codes for CASSRKGPVPEQYF.

The gene calls are TRBV9 and TRBJ1-2, with D uncertain. CDR1 and CDR2 from the germline V gene are SGDLS and YYNGEE. V gave up 0 bases and J gave up 8 bases, with 17 bases separating them. CDR3 size: 15 residues. Written as DNA, the CDR3 is TGTGCCAGCAGCGTAGGGAAAGAACGGTTACAGGGCTACACCTTC. It codes for CASSVGKERLQGYTF.

This clone was detected only once. The V call is TRBV6-5, the J call TRBJ1-2; D remains ambiguous. Germline lookup yields CDR1 MNHEY and CDR2 SVGAGI. V lost 0 bases, J lost 7 bases, and 12 bases lay in between. CDR3 length equals 14 residues. In DNA form, the CDR3 reads TGTGCCAGCAGTTACTCGAACGAGTATTCTGGCTACACCTTC. This codes for CASSYSNEYSGYTF.

To note about this clone: This CDR3 is also generated by other DNA sequences in the sample. CDR3 residues: CASSPPGYEQYF. The CDR3 region has the DNA TGCGCCAGCAGCCCCCCGGGTTACGAGCAGTACTTC. The rearrangement links TRBV5-1 to TRBJ2-7; D not resolved. The CDR3 sequence is 12 residues long. V was trimmed by 4 bases and J by 4 bases, leaving 9 bases between them. The V gene's germline CDR1 is SGHRS and CDR2 YFSETQ. Full variable domain (missing parts from reference TRBV5-1 and TRBJ2-7): KAGVTQTPRYLIKTRGQQVTLSCSPISGHRSVSWYQQTPGQGLQFLFEYFSETQRNKGNFPGRFSGRQFSNSRSEMNVSTLELGDSALYLCASSPPGYEQYFGPGTRLTVT.

The rearrangement links TRBV19 to TRBJ2-3; 8 bases are shared with TRBD2. The CDR3 sequence is 15 residues long. The germline CDR1 and CDR2 sequences are LNHDA and SQIVND (reference sequence). The ends lost 4 bases at V and 2 bases at J; junction bases unmatched: 5. CDR3 DNA: TGTGCCAGTAGTACCCGACTAGCGTACACAGATACGCAGTATTTT. This translates into CASSTRLAYTDTQYF.

The genes are TRBV19 and TRBJ2-2; 9 positions match TRBD2. The trim removed 5 bases at V and 5 bases at J, leaving 9 bases unmatched. CDR3 length: 16 residues. Per germline, CDR1 LNHDA and CDR2 SQIVND (reference sequence). This chain's CDR3 is CASSLIAGVFTGELFF. The CDR3 DNA is TGTGCCAGTAGTCTCATAGCGGGAGTGTTTACCGGGGAGCTGTTTTTT.

The rearrangement uses TRBV11-3 and TRBJ2-3, with a possible D match to TRBD2 (5 bases). The CDR3 contains 14 residues. The V and J ends lost 5 bases and 2 bases respectively, with 11 bases between them. Germline V gene lookup returns CDR1 SGHNT and CDR2 YENEEA. CDR3 DNA: TGTGCCAGCAGCCCTCGGACTGCCACAGATACGCAGTATTTT. It specifies CASSPRTATDTQYF.

The rearrangement joins TRBV7-9 to TRBJ2-3; 8 bases agree with TRBD2. The CDR3 is 14 residues long. V lost 4 bases, J lost 5 bases, and 5 bases stayed unmatched. From germline, CDR1 is SEHNR and CDR2 FQNEAQ (reference sequence). CDR3 sequence (DNA): TGTGCCAGCAGCTCCTCAGCGGGAGTAGATACGCAGTATTTT. This sequence encodes CASSSSAGVDTQYF. Full variable domain (missing parts from reference TRBV7-9 and TRBJ2-3): DTGVSQNPRHKITKRGQNVTFRCDPISEHNRLYWYRQTLGQGPEFLTYFQNEAQLEKSRLLSDRFSAERPKGSFSTLEIQRTEQGDSAMYLCASSSSAGVDTQYFGPGTRLTVL.

The rearrangement links TRBV27 to TRBJ2-7, with TRBD1 identical over 8 bases. Germline CDR1 reads MNHEY; CDR2 reads SMNVEV (reference sequence). Trimming removed 6 bases from V and 5 bases from J; junction bases left unmatched: 15. This CDR3 is built from 16 residues. The CDR3 region has the DNA TGTGCCAGCAGCATATCGTTGACAGGGGCGGGGAACGAGCAGTACTTC. Amino acid sequence: CASSISLTGAGNEQYF.

The V call is TRBV19, the J call TRBJ2-2; a possible D gene is TRBD1 (6 bases). This CDR3 is 14 amino acids long. V was clipped by 7 bases and J by 6 bases, with 15 bases between them. In germline, CDR1 is LNHDA, CDR2 SQIVND (reference sequence). The CDR3 region is CASIPRGSPGELFF. The CDR3 nucleotides read TGTGCCAGTATACCCAGGGGTAGTCCCGGGGAGCTGTTTTTT.

The chain joins TRBV6-6 to TRBJ2-5; D is possibly TRBD2 (6 bases). Trimming pared 6 bases from V and 3 bases from J, leaving 11 bases between. The CDR3 length is 13 residues. Per the germline V gene, CDR1 is MNHNY and CDR2 is SVGAGI (reference sequence). Here the CDR3 reads CASRLGGEETQYF. For the CDR3, the DNA is TGTGCCAGCAGGCTGGGCGGGGAAGAGACCCAGTACTTC.

This sequence joins TRBV27 and TRBJ1-1; 9 nucleotides align to TRBD1. V trimming: 6 bases; J trimming: 0 bases; junction bases outside the gene matches: 8. The CDR3 spans 16 residues. Germline V lookup: CDR1 MNHEY, CDR2 SMNVEV (reference sequence). The DNA for the CDR3 is TGTGCCAGCAGCCTCCTTTGGGACAGGGTGAACACTGAAGCTTTCTTT. Residues: CASSLLWDRVNTEAFF.

J is TRBJ2-7 and V is TRBV28; no firm D call. Trimming stripped 5 bases from V and 0 bases from J, with 20 bases between. Germline assignment: CDR1 MDHEN and CDR2 SYDVKM. The CDR3 extends over 17 amino acids. CDR3 sequence: CASSPSARTSSSYEQYF. CDR3 DNA sequence: TGTGCCAGCAGTCCATCGGCTAGGACGTCGAGCTCCTACGAGCAGTACTTC.

The chain employs TRBV4-3 and TRBJ2-5; 13 bases align to TRBD2. The junction had 6 bases not matched to a gene; V was cut back by 3 bases and J by 8 bases. This CDR3 comprises 15 residues. Germline loops: CDR1 LGHNA, CDR2 YSLEER. The CDR3 here is CASSQGLAGSGTQYF. CDR3 DNA: TGCGCCAGCAGCCAGGGACTAGCGGGGTCAGGAACCCAGTACTTC.